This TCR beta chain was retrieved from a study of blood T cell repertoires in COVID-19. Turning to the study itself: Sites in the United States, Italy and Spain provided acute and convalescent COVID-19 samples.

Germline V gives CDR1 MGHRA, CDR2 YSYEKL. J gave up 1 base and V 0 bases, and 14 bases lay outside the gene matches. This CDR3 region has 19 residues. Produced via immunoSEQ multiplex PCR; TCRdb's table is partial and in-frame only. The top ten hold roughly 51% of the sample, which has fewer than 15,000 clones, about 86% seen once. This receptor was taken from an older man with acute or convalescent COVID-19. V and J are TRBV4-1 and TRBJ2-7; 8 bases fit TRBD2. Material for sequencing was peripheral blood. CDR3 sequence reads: CASSQDRASGRGISYEQYF. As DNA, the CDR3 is TGCGCCAGCAGCCAAGATAGGGCTAGCGGGCGTGGGATTTCCTACGAGCAGTACTTC.